This note documents a single TCR beta chain sequence. The antigen is unknown. Per the germline V gene, CDR1 is GTSNPN and CDR2 is SVGIG (reference sequence). The CDR3 contains 10 residues. The data originate from a study of T cell responses to AZD1222 COVID-19 vaccine. Study-wide background: Pooled samples include second doses given at about 4 or 12 weeks. Regarding the study as a whole: Unmutated variant regions are reportedly targeted by nearly half of spike-specific TCRs. Repertoires in all cases were sampled only once the peak T cell response had passed.

Measured with immunoSEQ multiplex PCR; TCRdb has only the in-frame clones, and not every one. Here the sample spans over 150,000 clones, roughly nine tenths being singletons. The chain uses TRBV30 and TRBJ2-1; D is unresolved. The receptor's source is an adult in good health. This specimen consisted of peripheral blood, obtained on day 0 of AZD1222 vaccination. CDR3 sequence reads: CVKAHNEQFF. CDR3 coding DNA: TGTGTGAAAGCCCACAATGAGCAGTTCTTC.